Listed here is a single TCR beta chain. Its antigen is unknown. Sequence at one end of the junction differs from germline and may be a read error. The CDR3 is 15 amino acids. The study made its TCR cDNA through 5'RACE template switching. That step introduced a universal primer site along with UMIs. TCRdb re-analysed the 5' RACE reads in MiXCR, keeping a single row per CDR3 protein. The sample has about 430,000 distinct CDR3 sequences, 18% seen once. This entry comes from a study of T cells after yellow fever vaccination. Turning to the study itself: Those fractions that held only low numbers of cells were prepared using the SMART-Seq v4 Ultra Low Input RNA kit.

Notes on the study in general: The appearance of a small share of clonotypes in both CD4 and CD8 compartments was observed. In post-booster samples, most primary-vaccination clones reappeared (around 95% CD4, roughly 90% CD8).

The receptor comes from a young man who received the YFV17D yellow fever vaccine. V is TRBV23-1 and J is TRBJ2-1; TRBD1 is a possible D gene (6 bases). TRBV23-1 has ORF status, its function being uncertain. Sequencing was performed on PBMCs, taken before the yellow fever booster vaccination. The CDR3 nucleotides are TGCGCCAGCAGTCAATCGGGGGCGCGGAACAATGAGCATTTCTTC. It codes for CASSQSGARNNEHFF.